The clone carrying this T cell receptor beta chain came up many times. Antigen: not known. The length of the CDR3 is 16 residues. An oligo carrying a UMI was ligated to the cDNA 3' end. First-round PCR used about 4 cycles and beta primers RC1.1 and RC1.2 covering TRBC1 and TRBC2. A single record per CDR3 protein comes from TCRdb applying MiXCR to the UMI-ligation and nested PCR reads. The sample has tens of thousands of distinct CDR3 sequences, 7.3% seen once. These data come from a study of quantifying T cell responses using KT2 cells. Across the whole study: RNA was reverse transcribed with TCR alpha and beta constant-region primers. The T4 ligation step was estimated to exceed 9.5% efficiency under optimum conditions. General study results and limits: Counts of KT2 alpha and beta sequences rose linearly with the number of KT2 cells added. Even the lowest spike-in, about one KT2 cell per 100,000 PBMC, yielded detectable KT2 sequences.

The TCR comes from a human donor. The source material was PBMCs spiked with cells of the T cell clone KT2. V and J are TRBV21-1 and TRBJ1-1. TRBV21-1 is annotated as a pseudogene. The CDR3 loop is CASSKVGQALDTEAFF. The CDR3 nucleotides are TGTGCCAGCAGCAAAGTCGGCCAGGCTTTGGACACTGAAGCTTTCTTT.